Following are 5 T cell receptor beta chains from one sample sequenced in a study of spatial heterogeneity in lung cancer. TCRdb redid the calling of the 5' RACE reads with MiXCR, one entry per CDR3 protein. The sample has roughly 38,000 distinct CDR3 sequences; around 3.3% are singletons. Time point indicated: sample taken at primary tumor resection. This specimen was normal lung tissue next to the tumor, taken at surgery. The source of these receptors is a male donor with early-stage non-small cell lung cancer.

The table lists this clonotype with many counts. This chain connects TRBV10-2 to TRBJ1-2; no reliable D call. Germline-derived CDR1 and CDR2 are WSHSY and SAAADI. This CDR3 has 14 residues. V shed 5 bases and J shed 1 base, with 11 bases lying between them. The CDR3 here is CASSPFRVNYGYTF. DNA for the CDR3: TGCGCCAGCAGTCCCTTTCGGGTTAACTATGGCTACACCTTC.

The sample holds many counts of this clonotype. The gene calls are TRBV12-3 or TRBV12-4 and TRBJ2-3; 9 bases align to TRBD1. V lost 5 bases to trimming and J lost 3 bases; unmatched junction nucleotides: 6. This CDR3 contains 15 residues. CDR3 loop: CASSVRDRVTDTQYF. In DNA form, the CDR3 reads TGTGCCAGCAGTGTCCGGGACAGGGTGACAGATACGCAGTATTTT.

The sample holds many counts of this clonotype. The V and J genes are TRBV3-1 and TRBJ1-1; 7 bases are shared with TRBD1. The CDR3 consists of 14 residues. The V gene end was trimmed by 5 bases and the J gene end by 4 bases; junction bases not matched to a gene: 7. Germline loops: CDR1 LGHDT, CDR2 YNNKEL (reference sequence). CDR3 region: CASSTTGYGTEAFF. The CDR3, as DNA: TGTGCCAGCAGCACGACAGGGTATGGCACTGAAGCTTTCTTT.

This clonotype was seen many times. J is TRBJ1-1 and V is TRBV3-1; no reliable D call. The CDR3 extends over 14 amino acids. V shed 3 bases and J shed 4 bases, with 12 bases lying between them. Germline CDR1 reads LGHDT; CDR2 reads YNNKEL (reference sequence). CDR3 nucleotides: TGTGCCAGCAGCCATTTTGGGATATCCACTGAAGCTTTCTTT. This codes for CASSHFGISTEAFF.

This clonotype came up many times. This chain joins TRBV3-1 and TRBJ2-7, with TRBD1 matching over 7 bases. V dropped 4 bases and J dropped 3; count of bases not matched to a gene: 6. Germline V gene sequence: CDR1 LGHDT, CDR2 YNNKEL (reference sequence). The CDR3 consists of 14 residues. CDR3 residues: CASSPRQGNYEQYF. In DNA, the CDR3 is TGTGCCAGCAGCCCTCGACAGGGAAACTACGAGCAGTACTTC.